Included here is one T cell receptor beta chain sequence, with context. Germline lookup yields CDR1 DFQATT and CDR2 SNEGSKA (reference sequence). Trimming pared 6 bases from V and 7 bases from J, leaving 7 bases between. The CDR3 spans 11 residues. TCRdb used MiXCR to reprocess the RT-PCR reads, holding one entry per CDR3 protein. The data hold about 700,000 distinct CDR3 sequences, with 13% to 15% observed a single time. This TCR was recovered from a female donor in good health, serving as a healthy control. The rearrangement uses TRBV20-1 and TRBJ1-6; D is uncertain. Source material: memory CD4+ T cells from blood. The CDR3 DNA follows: TGCAGTGCAACAAGGAATTCACCCCTCCACTTT. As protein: CSATRNSPLHF.